These 7 T cell receptor beta chains were sequenced from one sample in a study of regulatory T cells in long-lasting Graves disease. Through Arm-PCR of CDR3 regions and iRepertoire HTBI primers, TCR beta libraries were built. TCRdb reanalysed the multiplex PCR reads using MiXCR and keeps one entry per CDR3 protein. The sample holds approximately 460,000 distinct CDR3 sequences, around 17% seen once. Documented time point: newly diagnosed GD, antithyroid drugs for less than 3 months. PBMCs provided the RNA from which the TCR library was made. The sample also formed part of further work on T cells in Graves' hyperthyroidism and ophthalmopathy.

Specimen: peripheral blood mononuclear cells (PBMCs), collected at new diagnosis, from a patient treated with antithyroid drugs. The receptor set was obtained from a woman in her twenties or thirties with Graves disease.

This clonotype was counted at least ten times. The junction departs from the called germline gene at one end, perhaps through a read error. This chain joins TRBV3-1 and TRBJ1-1; D uncertain. Per germline, CDR1 LGHDT and CDR2 YNNKEL (reference sequence). This CDR3 has 12 amino acids. CDR3 nucleotides: TGTGCCAGCAGCCGGTGGAACAGTGAAGCTTTCTTT. This gives the protein CASSRWNSEAFF. Based on the CDR3 plus reference TRBV3-1 and TRBJ1-1, the full variable domain is DTAVSQTPKYLVTQMGNDKSIKCEQNLGHDTMYWYKQDSKKFLKIMFSYNNKELIINETVPNRFSPKSPDKAHLNLHINSLELGDSAVYFCASSRWNSEAFFGQGTRLTVV.

This clonotype was seen repeatedly, ten times or more. The chain carries TRBV19 and TRBJ1-5, with 9 bases matching TRBD1. This CDR3 comprises 15 residues. Germline assignment: CDR1 LNHDA and CDR2 SQIVND (reference sequence). With 5 bases clipped from V and 0 bases from J, the junction kept 2 bases outside the gene matches. CDR3 coding DNA: TGTGCCAGTAGTTGGACAGGGGCTAGCAATCAGCCCCAGCATTTT. Its protein product is CASSWTGASNQPQHF.

This clonotype was seen repeatedly, ten times or more. The chain recombines TRBV7-8 with TRBJ2-1; 9 bases are shared with TRBD2. Germline V lookup: CDR1 SGHVS, CDR2 FQNEAQ. Trimming cost V 0 bases and J 9 bases; bases outside gene matches: 12. This CDR3 is built from 17 residues. In DNA form, the CDR3 reads TGTGCCAGCAGCTTAGCGACTGGGAAGCGGGAGGAAACTGAGCAGTTCTTC. This sequence encodes CASSLATGKREETEQFF. The full variable domain, in which reference TRBV7-8 and TRBJ2-1 provide the parts outside the CDR3, is GAGVSQSPRYKVAKRGQDVALRCDPISGHVSLFWYQQALGQGPEFLTYFQNEAQLDKSGLPSDRFFAERPEGSVSTLKIQRTQQEDSAVYLCASSLATGKREETEQFFGPGTRLTVL.

This clonotype came up many times. The V gene is TRBV12-3 or TRBV12-4, the J gene TRBJ2-1; D is perhaps TRBD1 (6 bases). This CDR3 spans 16 amino acids. V lost 6 bases and J lost 1, with 16 bases in between. CDR3 DNA: TGTGCCAGCAGAGGAGACAGGTTTGGATCCTACAATGAGCAGTTCTTC. This sequence encodes CASRGDRFGSYNEQFF.

This clonotype has a handful of counts. The chain couples TRBV25-1 to TRBJ2-1; 7 nucleotides line up with TRBD2. Matching the DNA end better, TRBJ2-3 makes the J call doubtful. Germline CDR1 reads MGHDK; CDR2 reads SYGVNS. The CDR3 is made up of 13 amino acids. The DNA for the CDR3 is TGTGCCAGCGCGGGGGAGCTGGAGAATACGCAGTATTTT. Amino acids: CASAGELENTQYF.

This clonotype was recorded many times. The chain couples TRBV11-2 to TRBJ2-1; 12 bases align to TRBD2. CDR1 SGHAT and CDR2 FQNNGV come from the germline V gene. V lost 5 bases to trimming and J lost 12 bases; unmatched junction nucleotides: 14. CDR3 length: 16 residues. The CDR3 DNA reads as TGTGCCAGCAGCCACCAAACTAGCGGGAGGACACCCCGGCAGTTCTTC. Its protein is CASSHQTSGRTPRQFF.

This clonotype occurred many times. The chain uses TRBV5-1 and TRBJ2-1; 9 positions agree with TRBD1. CDR1 SGHRS and CDR2 YFSETQ come from the germline V gene. The CDR3 totals 16 residues. Losses at the gene ends were 1 base for V and 6 bases for J; bases not matched to a gene: 8. This CDR3 reads CASSLSTGGLANEQFF. CDR3 coding DNA: TGCGCCAGCAGCTTGTCCACAGGGGGCTTAGCCAATGAGCAGTTCTTC.